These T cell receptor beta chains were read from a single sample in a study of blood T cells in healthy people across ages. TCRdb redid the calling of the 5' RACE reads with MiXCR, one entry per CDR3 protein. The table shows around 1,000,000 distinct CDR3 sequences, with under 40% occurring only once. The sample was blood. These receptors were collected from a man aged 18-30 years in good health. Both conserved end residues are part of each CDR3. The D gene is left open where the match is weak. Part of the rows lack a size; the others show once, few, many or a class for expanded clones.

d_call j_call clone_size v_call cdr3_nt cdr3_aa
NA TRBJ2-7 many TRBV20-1 TGCAGTGCTAGGGCAGACACAGGAGGGGGCTACGAGCAGTACTTC CSARADTGGGYEQYF
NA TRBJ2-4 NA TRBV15 TGTGCCACCAGCATCGAGCTCTTCTACAATGAGCAGTACTTC CATSIELFYNEQYF
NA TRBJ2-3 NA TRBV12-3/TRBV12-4 TGTGCCAGCAGTGTTGGGGGGCTCGCAGATACGCAGTATTTT CASSVGGLADTQYF
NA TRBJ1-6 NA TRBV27 TGTGCCAGCAGCCTGGGGAGCCAAATCTATAATTCACCCCTCCACTTT CASSLGSQIYNSPLHF
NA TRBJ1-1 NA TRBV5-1 TGCGCCAGCAGCGGGCGGCGAGGGGAGTTAACTGAAGCTTTCTTT CASSGRRGELTEAFF
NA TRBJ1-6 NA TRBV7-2 TGTGCCAGCAGAGGGAGTGGGCAGGGGACATCCTATAATTCACCCCTCCACTTT CASRGSGQGTSYNSPLHF
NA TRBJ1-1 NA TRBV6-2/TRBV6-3 TGTGCCAGCAGTCTTCGAACCTACACTGAAGCTTTCTTT CASSLRTYTEAFF
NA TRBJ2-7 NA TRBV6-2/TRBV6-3 TGCCCCTTCCCATTCAACTCCTACGAGCAGTACTTC CPFPFNSYEQYF
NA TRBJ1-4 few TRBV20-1 TGCAGTGCTGAAGGATATGATGAAAAACTGTTTTTT CSAEGYDEKLFF
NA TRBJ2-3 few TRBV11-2 TGTGCCAGCAGCTTAGGTCAAGATACGCAGTATTTT CASSLGQDTQYF
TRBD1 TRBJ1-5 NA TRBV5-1 TGCGCCAGCAGCCTTGGGGACAGTTACAATCAGCCCCAGCATTTT CASSLGDSYNQPQHF
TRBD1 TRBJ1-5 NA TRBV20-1 TGCAGTGCCATACAGGGGGCCGATAGCAATCAGCCCCGGCATTTT CSAIQGADSNQPRHF
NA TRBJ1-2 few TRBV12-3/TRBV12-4 TGTGCCAGCAGTTTATGGGACTTGAACACCTTC CASSLWDLNTF
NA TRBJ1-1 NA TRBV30 TGTGCCTGGACGAGGGCTGACACTGAAGCTTTCTTT CAWTRADTEAFF
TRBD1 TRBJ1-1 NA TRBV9 TGTGCCAGCAGCGACGATCCGGGACAGGGGGCTCGATTTGGCACTGAAGCTTTCTTT CASSDDPGQGARFGTEAFF
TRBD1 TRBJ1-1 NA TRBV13 TGTGCCAGCATCTACAGGGGATCGAACACTGAAGCTTTCTTT CASIYRGSNTEAFF
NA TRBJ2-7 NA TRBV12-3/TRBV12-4 TGTGCCAGCGCACCCCCGGGGATAGCCTACGAGCAGTACTTC CASAPPGIAYEQYF
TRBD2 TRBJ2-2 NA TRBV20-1 TGCAGTGCTCCGGGACTATTCACCGGGGAGCTGTTTTTT CSAPGLFTGELFF
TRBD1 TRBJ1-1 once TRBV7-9 TGTGCCAGCAGCTTAGACAGGACAGGGGGCACTGAAGCTTTCTTT CASSLDRTGGTEAFF